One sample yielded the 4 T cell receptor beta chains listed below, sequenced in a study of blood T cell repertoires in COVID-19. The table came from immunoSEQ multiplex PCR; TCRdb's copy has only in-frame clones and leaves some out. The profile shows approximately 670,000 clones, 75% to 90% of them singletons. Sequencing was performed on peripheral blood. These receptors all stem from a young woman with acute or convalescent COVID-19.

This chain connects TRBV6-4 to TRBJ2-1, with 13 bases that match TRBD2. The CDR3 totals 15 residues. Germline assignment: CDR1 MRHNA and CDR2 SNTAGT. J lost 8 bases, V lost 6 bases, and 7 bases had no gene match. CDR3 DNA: TGTGCCAGCAGCAGGACTAGCGGGGGATCGGATGAGCAGTTCTTC. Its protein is CASSRTSGGSDEQFF.

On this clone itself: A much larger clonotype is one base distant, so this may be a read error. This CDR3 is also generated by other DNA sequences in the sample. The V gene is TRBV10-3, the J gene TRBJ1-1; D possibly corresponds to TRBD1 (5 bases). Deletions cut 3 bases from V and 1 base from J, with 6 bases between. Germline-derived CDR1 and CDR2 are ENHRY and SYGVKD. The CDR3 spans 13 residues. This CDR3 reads CAISDRENTEAFF. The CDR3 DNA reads TGTGCCATCAGTGACAGGGAGAACACTGAAGCTTTCTTT.

Written as DNA, the CDR3 is TGTGCCAGCTCACGGAGCAGCGGAAGCTACGAGCAGTACTTC. Protein product: CASSRSSGSYEQYF. J is TRBJ2-7 and V is TRBV18, with a weak D call TRBD2 (5 bases). Germline CDR1 and CDR2: KGHSH and LQKENI. The length of the CDR3 is 14 residues. V lost 4 bases, J lost 3 bases, and 13 bases lay in between.

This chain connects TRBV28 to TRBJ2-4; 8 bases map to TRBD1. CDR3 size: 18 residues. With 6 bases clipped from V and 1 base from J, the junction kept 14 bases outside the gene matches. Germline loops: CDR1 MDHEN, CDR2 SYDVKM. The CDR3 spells CASRGQVRASGAKNIQYF. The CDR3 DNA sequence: TGTGCCAGCAGGGGACAGGTTCGAGCCTCTGGGGCCAAAAACATTCAGTACTTC.